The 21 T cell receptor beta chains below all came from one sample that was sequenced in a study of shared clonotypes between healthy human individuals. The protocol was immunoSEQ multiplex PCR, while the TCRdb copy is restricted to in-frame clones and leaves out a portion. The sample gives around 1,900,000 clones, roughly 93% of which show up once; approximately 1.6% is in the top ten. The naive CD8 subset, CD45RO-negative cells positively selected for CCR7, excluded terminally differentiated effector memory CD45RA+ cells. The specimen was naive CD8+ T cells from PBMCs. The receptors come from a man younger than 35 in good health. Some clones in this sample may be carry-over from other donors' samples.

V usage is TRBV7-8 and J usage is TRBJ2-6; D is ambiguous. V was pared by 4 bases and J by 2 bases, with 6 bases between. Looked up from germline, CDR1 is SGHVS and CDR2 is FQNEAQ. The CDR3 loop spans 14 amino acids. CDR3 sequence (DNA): TGTGCCAGCAGCTCCCCACCTGGGGCCAACGTCCTGACTTTC. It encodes CASSSPPGANVLTF.

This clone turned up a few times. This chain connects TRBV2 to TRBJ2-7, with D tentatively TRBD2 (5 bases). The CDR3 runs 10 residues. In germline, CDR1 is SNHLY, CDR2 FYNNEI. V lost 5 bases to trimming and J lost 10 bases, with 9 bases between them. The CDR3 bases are TGTGCCAGCAGTACCGGGGAACAGTACTTC. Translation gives CASSTGEQYF.

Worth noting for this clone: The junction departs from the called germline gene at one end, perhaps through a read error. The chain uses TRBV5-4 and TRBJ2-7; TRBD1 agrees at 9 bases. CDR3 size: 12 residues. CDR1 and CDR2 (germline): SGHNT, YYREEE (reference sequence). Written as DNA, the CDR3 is TGTGCCAGCAGCCCGGGGCAGGGACAGGGCGTATTC. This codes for CASSPGQGQGVF. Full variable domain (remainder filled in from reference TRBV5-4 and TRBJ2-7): ETGVTQSPTHLIKTRGQQVTLRCSSQSGHNTVSWYQQALGQGPQFIFQYYREEENGRGNFPPRFSGLQFPNYSSELNVNALELDDSALYLCASSPGQGQGVFGPGTRLTVT.

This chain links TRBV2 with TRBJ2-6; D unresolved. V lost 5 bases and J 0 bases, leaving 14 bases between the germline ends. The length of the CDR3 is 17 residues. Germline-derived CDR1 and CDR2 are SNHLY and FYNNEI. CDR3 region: CASSSYGWNSGANVLTF. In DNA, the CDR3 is TGTGCCAGCAGTTCTTACGGCTGGAACTCTGGGGCCAACGTCCTGACTTTC.

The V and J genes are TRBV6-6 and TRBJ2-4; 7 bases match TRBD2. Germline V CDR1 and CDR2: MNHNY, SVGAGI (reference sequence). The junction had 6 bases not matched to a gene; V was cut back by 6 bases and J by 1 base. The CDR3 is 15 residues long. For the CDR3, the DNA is TGTGCCAGCAGCCCCTTGGGAGGGGCCAAAAACATTCAGTACTTC. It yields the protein CASSPLGGAKNIQYF.

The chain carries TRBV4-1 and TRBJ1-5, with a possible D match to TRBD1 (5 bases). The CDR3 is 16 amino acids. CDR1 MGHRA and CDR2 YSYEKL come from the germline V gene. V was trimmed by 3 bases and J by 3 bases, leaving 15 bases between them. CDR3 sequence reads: CASSHKIGGNNQPQHF. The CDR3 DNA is TGCGCCAGCAGCCACAAAATCGGGGGAAACAATCAGCCCCAGCATTTT.

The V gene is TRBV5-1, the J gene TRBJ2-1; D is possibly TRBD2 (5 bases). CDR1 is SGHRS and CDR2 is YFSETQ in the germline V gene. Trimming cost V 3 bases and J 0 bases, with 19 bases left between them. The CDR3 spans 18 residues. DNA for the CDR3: TGCGCCAGCAGCTCTTTTCAAACCGGGAAGAGCTCCTACAATGAGCAGTTCTTC. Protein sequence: CASSSFQTGKSSYNEQFF.

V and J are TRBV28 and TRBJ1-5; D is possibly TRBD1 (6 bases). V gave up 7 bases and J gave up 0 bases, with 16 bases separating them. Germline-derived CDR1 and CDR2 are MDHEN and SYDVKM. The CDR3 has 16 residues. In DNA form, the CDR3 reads TGTGCCAGCATTACTAGGGGGTACGCTAGCAATCAGCCCCAGCATTTT. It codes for CASITRGYASNQPQHF.

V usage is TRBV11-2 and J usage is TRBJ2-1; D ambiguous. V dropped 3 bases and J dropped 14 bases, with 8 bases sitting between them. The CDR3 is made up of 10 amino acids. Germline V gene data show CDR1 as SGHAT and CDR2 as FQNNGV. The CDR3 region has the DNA TGTGCCAGCAGCTTCCCCCCCGAGTTCTTC. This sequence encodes CASSFPPEFF.

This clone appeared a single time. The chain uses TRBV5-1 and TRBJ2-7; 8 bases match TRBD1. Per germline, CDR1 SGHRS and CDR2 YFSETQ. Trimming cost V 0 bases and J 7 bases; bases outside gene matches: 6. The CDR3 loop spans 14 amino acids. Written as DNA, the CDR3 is TGCGCCAGCAGCTTGGGACAGGGGCCAAGGGAGCAGTACTTC. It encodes CASSLGQGPREQYF.

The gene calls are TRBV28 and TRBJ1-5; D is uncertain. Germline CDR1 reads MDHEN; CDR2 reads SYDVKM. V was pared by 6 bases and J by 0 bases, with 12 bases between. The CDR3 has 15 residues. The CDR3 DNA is TGTGCCAGCAGGCCGTTAAAAGATAGCAATCAGCCCCAGCATTTT. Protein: CASRPLKDSNQPQHF.

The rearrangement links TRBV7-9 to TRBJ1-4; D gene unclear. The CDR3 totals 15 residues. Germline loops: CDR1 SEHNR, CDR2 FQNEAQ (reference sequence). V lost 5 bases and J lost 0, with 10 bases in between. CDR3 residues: CASSAREATNEKLFF. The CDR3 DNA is TGTGCCAGCAGCGCAAGGGAAGCAACTAATGAAAAACTGTTTTTT.

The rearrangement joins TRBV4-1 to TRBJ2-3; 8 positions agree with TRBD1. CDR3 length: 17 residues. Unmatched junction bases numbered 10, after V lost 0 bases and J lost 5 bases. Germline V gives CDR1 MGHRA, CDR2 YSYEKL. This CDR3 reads CASSQESKTGVIDTQYF. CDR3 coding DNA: TGCGCCAGCAGCCAAGAATCCAAGACAGGGGTTATAGATACGCAGTATTTT.

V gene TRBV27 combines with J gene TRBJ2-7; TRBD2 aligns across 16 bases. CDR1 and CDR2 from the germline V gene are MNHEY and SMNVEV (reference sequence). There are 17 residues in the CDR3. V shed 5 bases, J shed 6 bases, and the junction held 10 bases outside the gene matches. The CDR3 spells CASSPGLAGGPAPEQYF. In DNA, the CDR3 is TGTGCCAGCAGTCCGGGACTAGCGGGAGGGCCAGCGCCCGAGCAGTACTTC.

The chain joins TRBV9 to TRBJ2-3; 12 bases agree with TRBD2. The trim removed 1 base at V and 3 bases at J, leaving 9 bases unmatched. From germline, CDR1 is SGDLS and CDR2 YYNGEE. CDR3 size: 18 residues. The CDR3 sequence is CASSVSFLTSGSTDTQYF. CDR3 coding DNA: TGTGCCAGCAGCGTATCCTTCTTGACTAGCGGGAGTACAGATACGCAGTATTTT.

The CDR3 region is CASSADQAGTNQETQYF. The CDR3 nucleotides read TGTGCCAGCAGTGCTGATCAAGCGGGAACTAACCAAGAGACCCAGTACTTC. The chain joins TRBV2 to TRBJ2-5; 7 bases fit TRBD2. CDR3 length: 17 residues. CDR1 SNHLY and CDR2 FYNNEI come from the germline V gene. J lost 0 bases, V lost 4 bases, and 11 bases had no gene match.

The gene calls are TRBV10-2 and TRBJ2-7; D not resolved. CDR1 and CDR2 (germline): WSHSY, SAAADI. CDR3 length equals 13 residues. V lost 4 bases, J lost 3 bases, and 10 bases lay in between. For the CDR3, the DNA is TGCGCCAGCAGTGTTCAGAACTTCTACGAGCAGTACTTC. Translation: CASSVQNFYEQYF.

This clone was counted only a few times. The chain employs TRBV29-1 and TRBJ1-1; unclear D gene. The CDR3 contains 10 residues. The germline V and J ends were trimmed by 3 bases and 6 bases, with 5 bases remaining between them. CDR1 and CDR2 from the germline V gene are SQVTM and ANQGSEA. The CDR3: CSVDQAEAFF. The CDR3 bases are TGCAGCGTTGACCAAGCTGAAGCTTTCTTT.

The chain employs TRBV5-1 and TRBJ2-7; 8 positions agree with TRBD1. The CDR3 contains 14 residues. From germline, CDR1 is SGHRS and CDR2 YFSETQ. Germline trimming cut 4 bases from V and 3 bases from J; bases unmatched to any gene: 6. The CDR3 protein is CASSEDRVLYEQYF. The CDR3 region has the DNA TGCGCCAGCAGCGAGGACAGGGTTCTCTACGAGCAGTACTTC.

DNA of the CDR3: TGTGCCAGCACCCCGATCGGGGGGCATAATGAGCAGTTCTTC. Translated: CASTPIGGHNEQFF. The chain carries TRBV14 and TRBJ2-1; D might be TRBD2 (7 bases). The V gene's germline CDR1 is SGHDN and CDR2 FVKESK. The CDR3 is made up of 14 amino acids. Trimming pared 7 bases from V and 7 bases from J, leaving 17 bases between.

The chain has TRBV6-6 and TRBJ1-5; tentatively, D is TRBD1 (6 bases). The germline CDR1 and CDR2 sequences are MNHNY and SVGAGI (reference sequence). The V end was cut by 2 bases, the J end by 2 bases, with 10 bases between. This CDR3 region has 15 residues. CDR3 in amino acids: CASSYPGDGNQPQHF. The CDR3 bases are TGTGCCAGCAGTTACCCAGGGGATGGCAATCAGCCCCAGCATTTT.